The table lists the clone carrying this T cell receptor beta chain with many counts. With V trimmed by 0 bases and J by 0 bases, 5 bases remained unmatched. Germline values: CDR1 SQVTM, CDR2 ANQGSEA. This CDR3 contains 15 residues. Data came from immunoSEQ multiplex PCR; TCRdb stores just in-frame clones and leaves some out. The repertoire has fewer than 150,000 clones, around three quarters of them found once; the top ten carry approximately 10%. The sample originates from a study of blood T cell repertoires in COVID-19. Study details: T cells, B-cell-depleted T cells, or PBMCs provided the cDNA or gDNA that served as material.

The sequencing input was peripheral blood. The chain combines TRBV29-1 with TRBJ2-7; 7 bases fit TRBD2. The sequence was obtained from a human donor in a cohort sampled during active COVID-19. The CDR3 nucleotides are TGCAGCGTTGAAGAGCTGGGGACTAACTCCTACGAGCAGTACTTC. Translation gives CSVEELGTNSYEQYF.